This is a list of T cell receptor beta chains from one sample in a study of CD8 T cells in Susac syndrome. TCRdb fed the immunoSEQ multiplex PCR reads into MiXCR, producing one record per CDR3 protein. Seen here are about 200,000 distinct CDR3 sequences, 90% to 96% observed once, and the top ten hold approximately 0.09%. Sequenced: CD4+ T cells from PBMCs. The receptors stem from a human donor with multiple sclerosis. The CDR3 runs from the conserved cysteine through the conserved F or W. Fields, in order: J gene, D gene, clone size, V gene, CDR3 DNA, CDR3 protein. The D gene is left open where the match is weak. Only some rows state a clone size, as once, few, many or a class for expanded clones.

j_call: TRBJ2-7; d_call: NA; clone_size: NA; v_call: TRBV12-5; cdr3_nt: TGTGCTAGTGGTTTGGGGGCAGGGACCTACGAGCAGTACTTC; cdr3_aa: CASGLGAGTYEQYF
j_call: TRBJ2-7; d_call: NA; clone_size: NA; v_call: TRBV4-1; cdr3_nt: TGCGCCAGCAGCCAGGCTCCCCGACAGGAACCAAACGAGCAGTACTTC; cdr3_aa: CASSQAPRQEPNEQYF
j_call: TRBJ2-2; d_call: TRBD2; clone_size: NA; v_call: TRBV12-3/TRBV12-4; cdr3_nt: TGTGCCAGCAGTTTCCGTGCTAGCGGCGCGAACACCGGGGAGCTGTTTTTT; cdr3_aa: CASSFRASGANTGELFF
j_call: TRBJ1-1; d_call: NA; clone_size: NA; v_call: TRBV9; cdr3_nt: TGTGCCAGCAGCTTAGTGGCTGGGAGGAACACTGAAGCTTTCTTT; cdr3_aa: CASSLVAGRNTEAFF
j_call: TRBJ1-1; d_call: NA; clone_size: NA; v_call: TRBV29-1; cdr3_nt: TGCAGCGTGGTTTTAGAGAGCACTGAAGCTTTCTTT; cdr3_aa: CSVVLESTEAFF
j_call: TRBJ1-2; d_call: NA; clone_size: NA; v_call: TRBV27; cdr3_nt: TGTGCCAGCAGGGCTACAGGGTCCTATGGCTACACCTTC; cdr3_aa: CASRATGSYGYTF
j_call: TRBJ1-1; d_call: NA; clone_size: NA; v_call: TRBV29-1; cdr3_nt: TGCAGCGTTGCAACAGCGAACACTGAAGCTTTCTTT; cdr3_aa: CSVATANTEAFF
j_call: TRBJ2-7; d_call: TRBD2; clone_size: NA; v_call: TRBV20-1; cdr3_nt: TGCAGTGCTAAAGCGGGGGGGCCTGGAGAGCAGTACTTC; cdr3_aa: CSAKAGGPGEQYF
j_call: TRBJ1-2; d_call: NA; clone_size: NA; v_call: TRBV20-1; cdr3_nt: TGCAGTGCTAGAGATTTCCCAGCGCCTAACTATGGCTACACCTTC; cdr3_aa: CSARDFPAPNYGYTF
j_call: TRBJ1-4; d_call: NA; clone_size: NA; v_call: TRBV20-1; cdr3_nt: TGCAGTGCTAGAGGATTCCGGGAAAAACTGTTTTTT; cdr3_aa: CSARGFREKLFF
j_call: TRBJ1-1; d_call: NA; clone_size: NA; v_call: TRBV20-1; cdr3_nt: TGCAGTGCTAGTACTCTCCTTAACACTGAAGCTTTCTTT; cdr3_aa: CSASTLLNTEAFF
j_call: TRBJ2-7; d_call: NA; clone_size: NA; v_call: TRBV6-1; cdr3_nt: TGTGCCAGCAGTGAAGCCTGGACCGGGTACTACGAGCAGTACTTC; cdr3_aa: CASSEAWTGYYEQYF
j_call: TRBJ2-7; d_call: TRBD1; clone_size: NA; v_call: TRBV6-1; cdr3_nt: TGTGCCAGCATTCCCTTTCTGGGACAGGGGGAGTCAAGGGACTACGAGCAGTACTTC; cdr3_aa: CASIPFLGQGESRDYEQYF
j_call: TRBJ1-2; d_call: NA; clone_size: NA; v_call: TRBV20-1; cdr3_nt: TGCAGTGCTGGACCGATTAGTGGTGGCTACACCTTC; cdr3_aa: CSAGPISGGYTF
j_call: TRBJ2-7; d_call: NA; clone_size: NA; v_call: TRBV20-1; cdr3_nt: TGCAGTGCCACCCCGGGACCCTCGACAGGGCAGTACTTC; cdr3_aa: CSATPGPSTGQYF
j_call: TRBJ1-1; d_call: NA; clone_size: NA; v_call: TRBV15; cdr3_nt: TGTGCCACCAGCAGAGATAACGGTTACACTGAAGCTTTCTTT; cdr3_aa: CATSRDNGYTEAFF
j_call: TRBJ2-5; d_call: TRBD1; clone_size: once; v_call: TRBV20-1; cdr3_nt: TGCAGTGCTAGAAGTGACAGGGGTCGGGAGACCCAGTACTTC; cdr3_aa: CSARSDRGRETQYF
j_call: TRBJ2-2; d_call: NA; clone_size: NA; v_call: TRBV3-1; cdr3_nt: TGTGCCAGCAGCCAAGTGCAGAACACCGGGGAGCTGTTTTTT; cdr3_aa: CASSQVQNTGELFF
j_call: TRBJ1-5; d_call: NA; clone_size: NA; v_call: TRBV27; cdr3_nt: TGTGCCAGCAGGTCCGTGGGGGCTAGCAATCAGCCCCAGCATTTT; cdr3_aa: CASRSVGASNQPQHF
j_call: TRBJ2-3; d_call: TRBD2; clone_size: NA; v_call: TRBV9; cdr3_nt: TGTGCCAGCAGCGGTCTAGCGGGGGGACAGCCTAGCACAGATACGCAGTATTTT; cdr3_aa: CASSGLAGGQPSTDTQYF
j_call: TRBJ1-1; d_call: TRBD1; clone_size: NA; v_call: TRBV20-1; cdr3_nt: TGCAGTGCTCCTGACAGGGGGGTCACTGAAGCTTTCTTT; cdr3_aa: CSAPDRGVTEAFF
j_call: TRBJ1-1; d_call: NA; clone_size: NA; v_call: TRBV7-8; cdr3_nt: TGTGCCAGCAGCCCAAGGACTGTTATGAACACTGAAGCTTTCTTT; cdr3_aa: CASSPRTVMNTEAFF
j_call: TRBJ2-7; d_call: NA; clone_size: NA; v_call: TRBV20-1; cdr3_nt: TGCAGTGCTAGAGTCGGGCTCTACGAGCAGTACTTC; cdr3_aa: CSARVGLYEQYF
j_call: TRBJ2-5; d_call: NA; clone_size: NA; v_call: TRBV29-1; cdr3_nt: TGCAGCGTTGGGGCTGCAGGATCGGGTGCCCAGTACTTC; cdr3_aa: CSVGAAGSGAQYF
j_call: TRBJ2-5; d_call: TRBD2; clone_size: NA; v_call: TRBV7-9; cdr3_nt: TGTGCCAGCAGCCTCGGTCTAGCGGGATTAGAGACCCAGTACTTC; cdr3_aa: CASSLGLAGLETQYF
j_call: TRBJ2-2; d_call: NA; clone_size: NA; v_call: TRBV14; cdr3_nt: TGTGCCAGCAGGATTACGAACACCGGGGAGCTGTTTTTT; cdr3_aa: CASRITNTGELFF
j_call: TRBJ1-2; d_call: NA; clone_size: NA; v_call: TRBV7-9; cdr3_nt: TGTGCCAGCAGCTTAGCCGTGGCTACAGGGAGCTATGGCTACACCTTC; cdr3_aa: CASSLAVATGSYGYTF
j_call: TRBJ2-1; d_call: NA; clone_size: NA; v_call: TRBV7-7; cdr3_nt: TGTGCTAGCAGCTTAAGGGCAGGGGCCTGGAATGAGCAGTTCTTC; cdr3_aa: CASSLRAGAWNEQFF
j_call: TRBJ2-4; d_call: NA; clone_size: NA; v_call: TRBV20-1; cdr3_nt: TGCAGTGCTAGAGATTGGGCGCTAGCCAAAAACATTCAGTACTTC; cdr3_aa: CSARDWALAKNIQYF
j_call: TRBJ2-2; d_call: NA; clone_size: NA; v_call: TRBV20-1; cdr3_nt: TGCAGTGCTTTTGCGGGACAGCCCAACACCGGGGAGCTGTTTTTT; cdr3_aa: CSAFAGQPNTGELFF
j_call: TRBJ1-2; d_call: TRBD1; clone_size: NA; v_call: TRBV2; cdr3_nt: TGTGCCAGCAGTGAAGGGACAGGGTCGACCTATGGCTACACCTTC; cdr3_aa: CASSEGTGSTYGYTF
j_call: TRBJ1-2; d_call: TRBD1; clone_size: NA; v_call: TRBV27; cdr3_nt: TGTGCCAGTTCACCGGGACAGGGGGAGGATGGACACTATGGCTACACCTTC; cdr3_aa: CASSPGQGEDGHYGYTF
j_call: TRBJ2-5; d_call: TRBD2; clone_size: NA; v_call: TRBV27; cdr3_nt: TGTGCCAGCCACTCGGGGGGGCTTTACCAAGAGACCCAGTACTTC; cdr3_aa: CASHSGGLYQETQYF
j_call: TRBJ1-4; d_call: NA; clone_size: NA; v_call: TRBV20-1; cdr3_nt: TGCAGTGCTAGAGAGGGGGGATATGAAAAACTGTTTTTT; cdr3_aa: CSAREGGYEKLFF
j_call: TRBJ1-2; d_call: TRBD1; clone_size: NA; v_call: TRBV29-1; cdr3_nt: TGCAGCGCCAGTGACAGGGTTCGCAGCTACACCTTC; cdr3_aa: CSASDRVRSYTF
j_call: TRBJ2-5; d_call: TRBD1; clone_size: NA; v_call: TRBV18; cdr3_nt: TGTGCCAGCTCACCAGGGACAGGGGCACAAGAGACCCAGTACTTC; cdr3_aa: CASSPGTGAQETQYF
j_call: TRBJ1-5; d_call: NA; clone_size: NA; v_call: TRBV10-3; cdr3_nt: TGTGCCATCAGTGAGTCGGGCCAGTTAGGGCCCCAGCATTTT; cdr3_aa: CAISESGQLGPQHF